One sample yielded the 32 T cell receptor beta chains listed below, sequenced in a study of response to subunit inactivated influenza vaccine. MiXCR, applied by TCRdb to the RT-PCR reads, yields one record per CDR3 protein. Of about 570,000 distinct CDR3 sequences listed, about 10% were seen once; the top ten hold approximately 11%. These data are also associated with another study on T cells expressing NK-cell markers. That report notes: Generation of TCR beta cDNA was performed by 5'RACE template switching incorporating UMIs.

Source: PBMCs from blood, taken on the day of vaccination. The receptor source for this set is a man between 45 and 60 years old who received an inactivated influenza vaccine.

The chain recombines TRBV28 with TRBJ1-1; possible D gene TRBD1, 6 bases. The CDR3 sequence is 16 residues long. Germline V gives CDR1 MDHEN, CDR2 SYDVKM. The germline V and J ends were trimmed by 1 base and 1 base, with 13 bases remaining between them. CDR3 coding DNA: TGTGCCAGCAGTTTATTGGGGGGCAGAGGGAACACTGAAGCTTTCTTT. Its translation: CASSLLGGRGNTEAFF.

The chain combines TRBV6-1 with TRBJ1-6; tentative D call: TRBD1 (5 bases). From germline, CDR1 is MNHNS and CDR2 SASEGT. The CDR3 spans 15 residues. Trimming pared 0 bases from V and 7 bases from J, leaving 10 bases between. CDR3 DNA: TGTGCCAGCAGTGAAGCACTGGGACGAAATTCACCCCTCCACTTT. Translating it yields CASSEALGRNSPLHF.

This chain connects TRBV3-1 to TRBJ2-3; D is unresolved. Trimming left V 1 base short and J 4 bases short, with 12 bases between. The CDR3 spans 15 residues. Germline-derived CDR1 and CDR2 are LGHDT and YNNKEL (reference sequence). The CDR3 protein is CASSQGEGLADTQYF. The DNA for the CDR3 is TGTGCCAGCAGCCAAGGTGAAGGGTTGGCAGATACGCAGTATTTT.

This chain links TRBV28 with TRBJ2-7; 7 bases fit TRBD1. Trimming cost V 2 bases and J 1 base; bases outside gene matches: 5. Germline CDR1 MDHEN, CDR2 SYDVKM. The CDR3 has 15 amino acids. The CDR3 DNA is TGTGCCAGCAGTTTAGGACAGGTTCTTTCCTACGAGCAGTACTTC. This encodes CASSLGQVLSYEQYF.

The CDR3: CASSEVAGGGTYEQYF. The CDR3 coding sequence is TGTGCCAGCAGTGAAGTAGCGGGGGGAGGAACCTACGAGCAGTACTTC. The V gene is TRBV6-1, the J gene TRBJ2-7, with 10 bases fitting TRBD2. This CDR3 has 16 amino acids. Germline CDR1 and CDR2: MNHNS and SASEGT. The trim removed 1 base at V and 2 bases at J, leaving 5 bases unmatched.

The chain carries TRBV11-2 and TRBJ2-7; no clear D gene. CDR3 length: 14 amino acids. The germline V and J ends were trimmed by 6 bases and 3 bases, with 15 bases remaining between them. The germline CDR1 and CDR2 sequences are SGHAT and FQNNGV. The CDR3 nucleotides are TGTGCCAGCAGATCCGGACGGACCCTCTACGAGCAGTACTTC. Translation gives CASRSGRTLYEQYF.

The chain links TRBV10-3 to TRBJ1-2; D not certain. The CDR3 is 14 residues long. Germline V CDR1 and CDR2: ENHRY, SYGVKD. Trimming shortened V by 3 bases and J by 2 bases, and 10 bases separated the two germline ends. CDR3 sequence (DNA): TGTGCCATCAGTGAACTTCCTACAAACTATGGCTACACCTTC. Its protein is CAISELPTNYGYTF.

This clonotype has only a few counts. This rearrangement joins TRBV5-6 to TRBJ2-1; 8 bases map to TRBD2. Germline assignment: CDR1 SGHDT and CDR2 YYEEEE. The CDR3 is 13 residues long. J was trimmed by 8 bases and V by 3 bases; bases with no gene match: 4. Written as DNA, the CDR3 is TGTGCCAGCAGCTCGGACGGGAGGGATGAGCAGTTCTTC. Translated: CASSSDGRDEQFF.

Notes on this clonotype: At one of its ends the junction is not consistent with the germline gene, which may arise from a read error. The chain couples TRBV18 to TRBJ2-7, with TRBD2 identical over 9 bases. Germline assignment: CDR1 KGHSH and CDR2 LQKENI. There are 13 residues in the CDR3. The CDR3 nucleotides read TGTGCCAGCTCACCGGGGCGGGAGGGTGCGGTCGGCTTC. Protein sequence: CASSPGREGAVGF.

This clonotype was counted many times. The chain couples TRBV5-6 to TRBJ2-5, with 8 bases fitting TRBD1. The CDR3 runs to 16 residues. V shed 2 bases, J shed 4 bases, and the junction held 10 bases outside the gene matches. Germline CDR1 and CDR2: SGHDT and YYEEEE. CDR3 in DNA: TGTGCCAGCAGCTTCTATGACAGGGGCCTAGGAGAGACCCAGTACTTC. Its protein product is CASSFYDRGLGETQYF.

This clonotype has more than one count but fewer than ten. The chain has TRBV20-1 and TRBJ2-7; 7 bases fit TRBD1. V lost 5 bases and J lost 8; bases outside the gene matches: 9. The germline V gene encodes CDR1 DFQATT and CDR2 SNEGSKA (reference sequence). CDR3 length: 12 amino acids. This CDR3 is CSAVQGQEQQYF. In nucleotides, the CDR3 is TGCAGTGCTGTACAAGGACAGGAACAGCAGTACTTC.

This chain connects TRBV7-2 to TRBJ2-3; D call uncertain. Trimming left V 7 bases short and J 7 bases short, with 12 bases between. The CDR3 runs 12 residues. The germline V gene has CDR1 SGHTA and CDR2 FQGNSA. The CDR3 DNA reads TGTGCCAGCACCGCCCTTTCAAATACGCAGTATTTT. It is translated as CASTALSNTQYF.

V is TRBV7-2 and J is TRBJ2-5, with D unclear. The CDR3 is 11 residues long. Trimming removed 2 bases from V and 6 bases from J, with 4 bases in between. Germline V gives CDR1 SGHTA, CDR2 FQGNSA. The CDR3 sequence: CASSLSQTQYF. For the CDR3, the DNA is TGTGCCAGCAGCTTATCGCAGACCCAGTACTTC. The full variable domain, its missing parts supplied by reference TRBV7-2 and TRBJ2-5, is GAGVSQSPSNKVTEKGKDVELRCDPISGHTALYWYRQSLGQGLEFLIYFQGNSAPDKSGLPSDRFSAERTGGSVSTLTIQRTQQEDSAVYLCASSLSQTQYFGPGTRLLVL.

Comment on this clonotype: The junction differs from germline at one of its ends, possibly a read error. CDR3 nucleotide sequence: TGTGCCAGTCGTATTGGGCAGGGCTCTGGGGCCAACGTCCTGACTTTC. Translated, it gives CASRIGQGSGANVLTF. J is TRBJ2-6 and V is TRBV19; D might be TRBD1 (5 bases). This CDR3 comprises 16 residues. Germline values: CDR1 LNHDA, CDR2 SQIVND (reference sequence). The full variable domain, its missing parts supplied by reference TRBV19 and TRBJ2-6, is DGGITQSPKYLFRKEGQNVTLSCEQNLNHDAMYWYRQDPGQGLRLIYYSQIVNDFQKGDIAEGYSVSREKKESFPLTVTSAQKNPTAFYLCASRIGQGSGANVLTFGAGSRLTVL.

This clonotype was picked up a small number of times. The chain couples TRBV20-1 to TRBJ2-7, with D maybe TRBD1 (6 bases). Trimming removed 6 bases at V and 9 bases at J, with 24 bases between. The CDR3 runs to 14 residues. Germline loops: CDR1 DFQATT, CDR2 SNEGSKA (reference sequence). Here the CDR3 reads CSANPRQDLVSQYF. The CDR3 nucleotides are TGCAGTGCAAATCCTCGACAGGATCTCGTGTCGCAGTACTTC.

The V and J genes are TRBV7-2 and TRBJ2-5; the D is unclear. Trimming removed 6 bases at V and 5 bases at J, with 13 bases between. The V gene's germline CDR1 is SGHTA and CDR2 FQGNSA. The CDR3 is 13 amino acids. The CDR3 is CASSPGWMETQYF. For the CDR3, the DNA is TGTGCCAGCAGTCCGGGTTGGATGGAGACCCAGTACTTC.

This clonotype was found a few times. The chain joins TRBV6-1 to TRBJ2-1, with 8 bases matching TRBD2. The CDR3 is 15 residues long. Germline values: CDR1 MNHNS, CDR2 SASEGT. With V trimmed by 5 bases and J by 8 bases, 11 bases remained unmatched. The CDR3 spells CASSPNGGADYEQFF. The CDR3 DNA is TGTGCCAGCAGTCCAAACGGGGGGGCAGACTATGAGCAGTTCTTC.

This clonotype was seen only a few times. The V and J genes are TRBV7-9 and TRBJ2-3, with 9 bases identical to TRBD2. Germline V CDR1 and CDR2: SEHNR, FQNEAQ (reference sequence). The CDR3 is 15 residues long. Losses at the gene ends were 5 bases for V and 1 base for J; bases not matched to a gene: 4. The CDR3 region is CASSISGGRTDTQYF. CDR3 nucleotide sequence: TGTGCCAGCAGCATAAGCGGGGGGCGCACAGATACGCAGTATTTT.

This clonotype has ten or more counts. The chain has TRBV4-3 and TRBJ2-7; D call uncertain. The germline V gene has CDR1 LGHNA and CDR2 YSLEER. V shed 0 bases and J shed 3 bases, with 6 bases lying between them. The CDR3 has 13 residues. Here the CDR3 DNA reads TGCGCCAGCAGCCAAGACAGACTCTACGAGCAGTACTTC. Its translation: CASSQDRLYEQYF.

The rearrangement links TRBV7-9 to TRBJ1-6; no firm D call. V was pared by 1 base and J by 13 bases, with 14 bases between. Germline V gives CDR1 SEHNR, CDR2 FQNEAQ (reference sequence). The CDR3 is 14 amino acids. CDR3 bases: TGTGCCAGCAGCTTAGTCGGGGATTGGTCCCCCCTCCACTTT. This sequence encodes CASSLVGDWSPLHF.

This clonotype was seen a handful of times. Here the CDR3 reads CASSPLGGNTDTQYF. Here the CDR3 DNA reads TGTGCCAGCTCACCACTTGGCGGCAACACAGATACGCAGTATTTT. This sequence joins TRBV18 and TRBJ2-3, with D uncertain. The CDR3 is 15 amino acids. Germline CDR1 reads KGHSH; CDR2 reads LQKENI. The V gene lost 1 base and the J gene lost 2 bases, with 10 bases spanning the gap.

This clonotype was observed a handful of times. The V gene is TRBV20-1, the J gene TRBJ2-3, with D tentatively TRBD2 (5 bases). With 0 bases removed from V and 5 bases from J, the gap between germline ends came to 15 bases. Germline V gene lookup returns CDR1 DFQATT and CDR2 SNEGSKA (reference sequence). This CDR3 comprises 15 residues. The CDR3 here is CSARDRSGRGDTQYF. The CDR3 DNA reads TGCAGTGCTAGAGATCGAAGTGGGAGAGGAGATACGCAGTATTTT.

The chain links TRBV6-1 to TRBJ2-5; possibly TRBD2 for D (6 bases). The V and J ends lost 11 bases and 3 bases respectively, with 16 bases between them. CDR3 length: 13 amino acids. Germline lookup yields CDR1 MNHNS and CDR2 SASEGT. The CDR3 coding sequence is TGTGCCCCTATGACCCCGGGGGAAGAGACCCAGTACTTC. It encodes CAPMTPGEETQYF.

The chain has TRBV4-3 and TRBJ2-3; possible D gene TRBD2, 6 bases. The germline V gene has CDR1 LGHNA and CDR2 YSLEER. V dropped 4 bases and J dropped 5 bases, with 13 bases sitting between them. The CDR3 covers 14 residues. CDR3 in amino acids: CASSPMGLLDTQYF. CDR3 in DNA: TGCGCCAGCAGCCCCATGGGACTTCTAGATACGCAGTATTTT.

This clonotype was counted at least ten times. The V gene is TRBV6-2 or TRBV6-3, the J gene TRBJ1-4; D is ambiguous. Per the germline V gene, CDR1 is MNHEY and CDR2 is SVGEGT. The ends were cut back, 6 bases at V and 4 bases at J, with 9 bases in the middle. The CDR3 loop spans 13 amino acids. The CDR3 loop reads CASSYDGNEKLFF. The CDR3 coding sequence is TGTGCCAGCAGCTACGACGGTAATGAAAAACTGTTTTTT.

This clonotype was seen ten or more times. The chain couples TRBV3-1 to TRBJ1-2; D gene uncertain. The CDR3 has 15 amino acids. V was shortened by 0 bases and J by 3 bases, with 11 bases between the two germline ends. The germline CDR1 and CDR2 sequences are LGHDT and YNNKEL (reference sequence). In nucleotides, the CDR3 is TGTGCCAGCAGCCAAGACGGCCCCGGGGACTATGGCTACACCTTC. It translates to CASSQDGPGDYGYTF.

The V gene is TRBV4-2, the J gene TRBJ2-2; D gene ambiguous. Trimming took off 0 bases at V and 0 bases at J, with 11 bases between the two ends. CDR3 length equals 17 residues. Germline values: CDR1 LGHNA, CDR2 YNFKEQ. As DNA, the CDR3 is TGTGCCAGCAGCCAAGATCTTAGGACGGCGAACACCGGGGAGCTGTTTTTT. Translating it yields CASSQDLRTANTGELFF.

Only a few counts were recorded for this clonotype. The chain joins TRBV7-8 to TRBJ2-7; 10 bases match TRBD1. There are 13 residues in the CDR3. Germline CDR1 SGHVS, CDR2 FQNEAQ. J was trimmed by 6 bases and V by 4 bases; bases with no gene match: 3. The chain's CDR3 is CASSSDRGLEQYF. The DNA for the CDR3 is TGTGCCAGCAGCTCCGACAGGGGGCTCGAGCAGTACTTC.

The rearrangement joins TRBV6-1 to TRBJ2-7; D call uncertain. This CDR3 has 15 amino acids. Per the germline V gene, CDR1 is MNHNS and CDR2 is SASEGT. V was cut by 6 bases and J by 3 bases, with 18 bases left in between. CDR3 in DNA: TGTGCCAGCAGGGAACGCGAACAAGGCCTCTACGAGCAGTACTTC. This translates into CASREREQGLYEQYF.

The chain combines TRBV12-3 or TRBV12-4 with TRBJ2-5, with TRBD2 identical over 15 bases. V shed 5 bases, J shed 5 bases, and the junction held 3 bases outside the gene matches. This CDR3 spans 15 amino acids. The CDR3 DNA reads TGTGCCAGCAGTCGGACTAGCGGGGGGGCGGAGACCCAGTACTTC. It yields the protein CASSRTSGGAETQYF.

In this sample, this clonotype turned up a few times. The chain is built from TRBV18 and TRBJ2-7; maybe TRBD1 (6 bases). The CDR3 runs 14 residues. The germline V gene encodes CDR1 KGHSH and CDR2 LQKENI. The germline V and J ends were trimmed by 2 bases and 0 bases, with 8 bases remaining between them. CDR3 in DNA: TGTGCCAGCTCACCAAAGACAGGCTCCTACGAGCAGTACTTC. Translation: CASSPKTGSYEQYF.

In its sample, this clonotype was seen a few times. The V gene is TRBV7-8, the J gene TRBJ1-2; TRBD1 might be the D (6 bases). Germline CDR1 reads SGHVS; CDR2 reads FQNEAQ. Trimming left V 4 bases short and J 6 bases short, with 15 bases between. The CDR3 totals 14 residues. CDR3 bases: TGTGCCAGCAGCTCCGACAATGGGGGCGATGGCTACACCTTC. This codes for CASSSDNGGDGYTF.